The 29 T cell receptor beta chains below all came from one sample that was sequenced in a study of cytomegalovirus exposure and HLA in healthy donors. Amplification used 60 Vbeta primers and 13 Jbeta primers. Clones were sequenced by immunoSEQ multiplex PCR, and TCRdb holds only the in-frame ones, with some missing. The sample has roughly 200,000 clones; around 87% are singletons. Sequencing was done on a sample of PBMCs. The receptors derive from a man aged 30 to 39 in good health and CMV-seronegative.

The V call is TRBV28, the J call TRBJ2-1, with a possible D match to TRBD1 (6 bases). V was pared by 7 bases and J by 6 bases, with 10 bases between. The CDR3 consists of 12 residues. The germline V gene has CDR1 MDHEN and CDR2 SYDVKM. The CDR3 DNA reads as TGTGCCAGCATGGTAGGGGGCAATGAGCAGTTCTTC. Translating gives CASMVGGNEQFF.

The chain employs TRBV5-1 and TRBJ1-1, with D maybe TRBD1 (5 bases). V was trimmed by 1 base and J by 4 bases, leaving 11 bases between them. The CDR3 runs to 14 residues. The germline V gene has CDR1 SGHRS and CDR2 YFSETQ. CDR3: CASSLTGLGTEAFF. The CDR3 DNA is TGCGCCAGCAGCTTGACAGGCTTGGGCACTGAAGCTTTCTTT.

The chain is built from TRBV4-1 and TRBJ2-1, with D tentatively TRBD1 (6 bases). V was clipped by 2 bases and J by 1 base, with 9 bases between them. The CDR3 loop spans 15 amino acids. Per germline, CDR1 MGHRA and CDR2 YSYEKL. Here the CDR3 reads CASSQLDSSYNEQFF. Written as DNA, the CDR3 is TGCGCCAGCAGCCAACTGGACAGTTCCTACAATGAGCAGTTCTTC.

The CDR3 here is CAPRRTGTFYEQYF. The CDR3 DNA is TGTGCCCCAAGAAGGACAGGGACTTTCTACGAGCAGTACTTC. The chain carries TRBV5-3 and TRBJ2-7; 8 nucleotides match TRBD1. TRBV5-3 is an ORF for which the function is uncertain. With 10 bases clipped from V and 3 bases from J, the junction kept 12 bases outside the gene matches. The CDR3 has 14 amino acids.

This rearrangement joins TRBV6-4 to TRBJ2-1; 7 bases map to TRBD2. CDR1 MRHNA and CDR2 SNTAGT come from the germline V gene. The CDR3 covers 16 residues. The junction had 16 bases not matched to a gene; V was cut back by 4 bases and J by 10 bases. The CDR3 coding sequence is TGTGCCAGCAGTGTTACCCGTGAGACTAGCCGTAAAGAGCAGTTCTTC. Amino acids: CASSVTRETSRKEQFF.

The chain recombines TRBV28 with TRBJ1-2, with TRBD1 matching 11 bases. The V and J ends lost 6 bases and 8 bases, in that order; junction bases with no gene match: 11. CDR1 and CDR2 (germline): MDHEN, SYDVKM. The CDR3 covers 15 residues. CDR3 DNA: TGTGCCAGCAGGGGACAGGGGGTAGTAACCCTAGGCTACACCTTC. Translating gives CASRGQGVVTLGYTF.

This chain connects TRBV30 to TRBJ2-5, with TRBD2 identical over 10 bases. V lost 0 bases, J lost 10 bases, and 8 bases stayed unmatched. Germline CDR1 reads GTSNPN; CDR2 reads SVGIG (reference sequence). There are 14 residues in the CDR3. CDR3 sequence (DNA): TGTGCCTGGAGTGTAACTAGCGGGATTGCTGTCCAGTACTTC. Protein sequence: CAWSVTSGIAVQYF.

This chain links TRBV6-1 with TRBJ1-4; D uncertain. The CDR3 is 18 amino acids. Germline-derived CDR1 and CDR2 are MNHNS and SASEGT. V was cut by 2 bases and J by 3 bases, with 19 bases left in between. CDR3 nucleotide sequence: TGTGCCAGCAGTGAACCACGTGGAGGGAGGGAGTCTAATGAAAAACTGTTTTTT. This sequence encodes CASSEPRGGRESNEKLFF.

This sequence joins TRBV14 and TRBJ1-1; weak D call: TRBD1 (5 bases). This CDR3 is built from 15 residues. The V end lost 5 bases, the J end lost 5 bases, and 18 bases lay between the germline ends. The germline V gene encodes CDR1 SGHDN and CDR2 FVKESK. This CDR3 is CASSSLVGGWTEAFF. The CDR3 nucleotides are TGTGCCAGCAGCTCCCTGGTGGGGGGATGGACTGAAGCTTTCTTT.

This clone was observed once. The chain combines TRBV30 with TRBJ2-3, with 9 bases identical to TRBD2. The CDR3 totals 14 residues. Germline V gives CDR1 GTSNPN, CDR2 SVGIG (reference sequence). V gave up 2 bases and J gave up 5 bases; unmatched junction bases: 5. CDR3 DNA: TGTGCCTGGAGTCTAGCGGGGAAATTAGATACGCAGTATTTT. It specifies CAWSLAGKLDTQYF.

The chain's CDR3 is CASSFNTGTGGTDTQYF. The DNA of the CDR3 is TGCGCCAGCAGCTTCAACACCGGGACAGGGGGAACAGATACGCAGTATTTT. The V call is TRBV5-1, the J call TRBJ2-3; TRBD1 matches at 11 bases. Germline V gene data show CDR1 as SGHRS and CDR2 as YFSETQ. With V trimmed by 2 bases and J by 3 bases, 8 bases remained unmatched. This CDR3 is 17 amino acids long.

The chain carries TRBV7-6 and TRBJ1-5; D is unresolved. CDR1 and CDR2 from the germline V gene are SGHVS and FNYEAQ. Deletions cut 3 bases from V and 4 bases from J, with 7 bases between. This CDR3 comprises 13 residues. CDR3 sequence: CASSFGLNQPQHF. The CDR3 nucleotides read TGTGCCAGCAGCTTCGGACTGAATCAGCCCCAGCATTTT.

This chain uses TRBV5-1 with TRBJ1-2, with TRBD1 matching 7 bases. V was pared by 3 bases and J by 4 bases, with 3 bases of the junction left unmatched. This CDR3 is built from 13 residues. Per germline, CDR1 SGHRS and CDR2 YFSETQ. For the CDR3, the DNA is TGCGCCAGCAGCTCCGGGACAGCCTATGGCTACACCTTC. The encoded protein is CASSSGTAYGYTF.

A word on this clone: A junction boundary mismatches the germline segment, possibly from a read error. The chain carries TRBV7-9 and TRBJ2-1; 11 bases align to TRBD2. The CDR3 is 17 amino acids. Looked up from germline, CDR1 is SEHNR and CDR2 is FQNEAQ (reference sequence). The CDR3 region is CSSSLAIAGGPGDEQFF. The DNA of the CDR3 is TGTTCCAGCAGCTTAGCAATAGCGGGAGGGCCGGGGGATGAGCAGTTCTTC.

This chain uses TRBV19 with TRBJ1-4; TRBD1 might be the D (5 bases). This CDR3 is 16 amino acids long. The germline gives CDR1 LNHDA, CDR2 SQIVND (reference sequence). V lost 4 bases and J 9 bases, leaving 21 bases between the germline ends. As DNA, the CDR3 is TGTGCCAGTAGTAACCCGGGATCCGACAGCGGGAAAAAACTGTTTTTT. It codes for CASSNPGSDSGKKLFF.

The CDR3 here is CASSLLADTQYF. CDR3 sequence (DNA): TGTGCCAGCAGCCTCCTAGCGGATACGCAGTATTTT. The chain couples TRBV28 to TRBJ2-3; TRBD2 is a possible D gene (6 bases). This CDR3 is 12 amino acids long. The V end lost 6 bases, the J end lost 6 bases, and 10 bases lay between the germline ends. Looked up from germline, CDR1 is MDHEN and CDR2 is SYDVKM.

This clone was counted once. J is TRBJ1-5 and V is TRBV6-6; 10 nucleotides line up with TRBD1. Trimming at V came to 4 bases and at J to 8 bases, leaving 8 bases not matched to a gene. CDR3 length equals 15 residues. CDR1 and CDR2 (germline): MNHNY, SVGAGI (reference sequence). CDR3 in amino acids: CASSSDRGPEKPQHF. In DNA, the CDR3 is TGTGCCAGCAGTTCCGACAGGGGGCCGGAAAAGCCCCAGCATTTT.

This rearrangement joins TRBV6-6 to TRBJ1-6; weak D call: TRBD1 (6 bases). Germline values: CDR1 MNHNY, CDR2 SVGAGI (reference sequence). The CDR3 spans 14 residues. Deletions cut 0 bases from V and 7 bases from J, with 7 bases between. The DNA of the CDR3 is TGTGCCAGCAGTTACTCCAGGGGAAATTCACCCCTCCACTTT. Translating gives CASSYSRGNSPLHF.

V is TRBV7-2 and J is TRBJ2-5, with D maybe TRBD1 (5 bases). Trimming pared 2 bases from V and 2 bases from J, leaving 9 bases between. CDR1 is SGHTA, CDR2 FQGNSA, per germline. The CDR3 consists of 14 residues. The CDR3 protein is CASSLSGQQETQYF. The CDR3 DNA reads TGTGCCAGCAGCTTAAGTGGACAACAAGAGACCCAGTACTTC.

The rearrangement joins TRBV19 to TRBJ2-1; D is perhaps TRBD2 (6 bases). CDR1 is LNHDA, CDR2 SQIVND, per germline (reference sequence). The CDR3 length is 13 residues. Trimming left V 2 bases short and J 6 bases short, with 8 bases between. The CDR3 reads CASSITSRNEQFF. CDR3 bases: TGTGCCAGTAGTATAACTAGCCGCAATGAGCAGTTCTTC. Together with reference TRBV19 and TRBJ2-1, the CDR3 gives the full variable domain: DGGITQSPKYLFRKEGQNVTLSCEQNLNHDAMYWYRQDPGQGLRLIYYSQIVNDFQKGDIAEGYSVSREKKESFPLTVTSAQKNPTAFYLCASSITSRNEQFFGPGTRLTVL.

The chain has TRBV25-1 and TRBJ2-5, with a weak D call TRBD2 (6 bases). The J call may be faulty, since TRBJ2-7 better matches the DNA end. The CDR3 contains 15 residues. Germline V gene lookup returns CDR1 MGHDK and CDR2 SYGVNS. CDR3 loop: CASRRAKLAPYEQYF. As DNA, the CDR3 is TGTGCCAGCAGACGGGCTAAACTAGCTCCCTACGAGCAGTACTTC.

The chain uses TRBV10-2 and TRBJ2-1; TRBD2 agrees at 7 bases. Germline loops: CDR1 WSHSY, CDR2 SAAADI. V was pared by 5 bases and J by 1 base, with 2 bases of the junction left unmatched. The CDR3 spans 14 residues. CDR3 sequence: CASSRGDSYNEQFF. In DNA form, the CDR3 reads TGCGCCAGCAGTCGGGGGGATTCCTACAATGAGCAGTTCTTC.

This clone was detected only once. The gene calls are TRBV6-5 and TRBJ1-1; 7 bases map to TRBD1. The CDR3 length is 15 residues. Germline V gene data show CDR1 as MNHEY and CDR2 as SVGAGI. Germline trimming cut 2 bases from V and 3 bases from J; bases unmatched to any gene: 6. The chain's CDR3 is CASSYAFTGDTEAFF. The DNA of the CDR3 is TGTGCCAGCAGTTACGCTTTTACAGGGGACACTGAAGCTTTCTTT.

With regard to this clone: At one boundary the junction diverges from the germline segment, which might be a read error. The rearrangement uses TRBV5-6 and TRBJ2-5; 11 nucleotides agree with TRBD2. The CDR3 has 15 amino acids. CDR1 and CDR2 (germline): SGHDT, YYEEEE. CDR3 sequence (DNA): TGTGCCAGCAGCGGGACTAGCGGACACCAAGAGGCCCAGTACTTC. Translated: CASSGTSGHQEAQYF.

This clone was counted once. V and J are TRBV25-1 and TRBJ2-5; TRBD1 matches at 9 bases. The CDR3 totals 16 residues. Germline CDR1 and CDR2: MGHDK and SYGVNS. Germline trimming cut 5 bases from V and 3 bases from J; bases unmatched to any gene: 10. The CDR3 sequence: CASSPEARTGEETQYF. CDR3 nucleotides: TGTGCCAGCAGTCCCGAGGCTCGGACAGGGGAAGAGACCCAGTACTTC.

The chain joins TRBV5-1 to TRBJ2-3, with 8 positions matching TRBD2. The V gene's germline CDR1 is SGHRS and CDR2 YFSETQ. Trimming removed 0 bases from V and 3 bases from J; junction bases left unmatched: 0. The CDR3 consists of 14 residues. The DNA for the CDR3 is TGCGCCAGCAGCTTGGCTAGCGGGACAGATACGCAGTATTTT. It yields the protein CASSLASGTDTQYF. The full variable domain, rest sourced from reference TRBV5-1 and TRBJ2-3, is KAGVTQTPRYLIKTRGQQVTLSCSPISGHRSVSWYQQTPGQGLQFLFEYFSETQRNKGNFPGRFSGRQFSNSRSEMNVSTLELGDSALYLCASSLASGTDTQYFGPGTRLTVL.

V is TRBV5-1 and J is TRBJ2-5; TRBD1 agrees at 7 bases. CDR1 and CDR2 from the germline V gene are SGHRS and YFSETQ. CDR3 size: 15 residues. V lost 4 bases and J lost 5; bases outside the gene matches: 11. In DNA, the CDR3 is TGCGCCAGCAGCGAGCCAATAGGGGGCGTTGAGACCCAGTACTTC. It translates to CASSEPIGGVETQYF.

The chain carries TRBV29-1 and TRBJ2-3; possibly TRBD2 for D (5 bases). This CDR3 has 10 amino acids. Germline assignment: CDR1 SQVTM and CDR2 ANQGSEA. V dropped 3 bases and J dropped 12 bases, with 10 bases sitting between them. DNA of the CDR3: TGCAGCGTTGATCGGGGTACCCAGTATTTT. It codes for CSVDRGTQYF.

The gene calls are TRBV18 and TRBJ2-3, with 11 bases identical to TRBD2. CDR3 length: 15 residues. V shed 6 bases and J 1 base; nucleotides not matched to a gene: 3. Germline V lookup: CDR1 KGHSH, CDR2 LQKENI. The CDR3 is CASSRGLAGTDTQYF. For the CDR3, the DNA is TGTGCCAGCTCCCGGGGACTAGCGGGCACAGATACGCAGTATTTT.